These T cell receptor beta chains were read from a single sample in a study of blood T cells in healthy people across ages. TCRdb used MiXCR to reprocess the 5' RACE reads, holding one entry per CDR3 protein. The table includes about 650,000 distinct CDR3 sequences, roughly 32% detected once. The sequenced sample consisted of blood. The receptors were gathered from an elderly woman in good health. Each CDR3 is given with its conserved first and last residue. The order of the fields is J gene, clone size, D gene, V gene, CDR3 length, CDR3 protein, CDR3 DNA. D genes are given only for firm matches. Size is omitted from some rows. Given values are once, few, many or a class for expanded clones.

>TRBJ2-7|.|.|TRBV9|18
CASSAGMDGPTFPYEQYF
TGTGCCAGCAGCGCGGGGATGGACGGACCAACCTTCCCCTACGAGCAGTACTTC
>TRBJ2-1|many|TRBD1|TRBV7-2|15
CASSLYWTGTNEQFF
TGTGCCAGCAGCTTATACTGGACAGGGACTAATGAGCAGTTCTTC
>TRBJ2-7|.|.|TRBV20-1|15
CSARGHSAGTYEQYF
TGCAGTGCTAGAGGCCACTCGGCGGGTACGTACGAGCAGTACTTC
>TRBJ1-2|.|TRBD1|TRBV20-1|15
CSARRNLDRDYGYTF
TGCAGTGCTAGACGAAACCTAGACAGGGACTATGGCTACACCTTC
>TRBJ2-7|many|TRBD1|TRBV7-2|15
CASSLTPGTGYEQYF
TGTGCCAGCAGCTTAACCCCCGGGACAGGATACGAGCAGTACTTC
>TRBJ2-7|many|.|TRBV6-1|16
CASSPRIRAQAYEQYF
TGTGCCAGCAGCCCAAGGATAAGGGCACAAGCCTACGAGCAGTACTTC
>TRBJ1-5|many|TRBD1|TRBV18|15
CASSLNTGAAQPQHF
TGTGCCAGCTCGCTCAACACAGGGGCGGCGCAGCCCCAGCATTTT
>TRBJ2-5|many|TRBD1|TRBV5-4|14
CASSPDRGQETQYF
TGTGCCAGCAGCCCGGACAGGGGCCAAGAGACCCAGTACTTC
>TRBJ2-7|many|.|TRBV18|15
CASSPEAVRGYEQYF
TGTGCCAGCTCACCAGAGGCGGTAAGAGGATACGAGCAGTACTTC
>TRBJ1-5|.|.|TRBV20-1|15
CSARTGPRGLLPQHF
TGCAGTGCTAGAACAGGGCCTCGGGGACTCCTGCCCCAGCATTTT
>TRBJ1-5|many|.|TRBV6-6|14
CASDYSGVSQPQHF
TGTGCCAGCGACTACAGTGGGGTTAGTCAGCCCCAGCATTTT
>TRBJ1-5|many|.|TRBV12-3/TRBV12-4|15
CASSPEGRGWQPQHF
TGTGCCAGCAGCCCGGAGGGAAGGGGATGGCAGCCCCAGCATTTT
>TRBJ1-4|.|.|TRBV6-1|15
CASSAPDRFNEKLFF
TGTGCCAGCAGTGCCCCGGACAGATTTAATGAAAAACTGTTTTTT
>TRBJ1-1|.|.|TRBV19|12
CARGRASTEAFF
TGTGCCAGGGGACGAGCCAGCACTGAAGCTTTCTTT
>TRBJ2-1|many|TRBD2|TRBV7-9|15
CASSLAAGGQDEQFF
TGTGCCAGCAGCCTGGCAGCGGGGGGGCAGGATGAGCAGTTCTTC
>TRBJ1-2|.|.|TRBV12-3/TRBV12-4|14
CASRRTGRIYGYTF
TGTGCCAGCAGACGCACTGGACGGATCTATGGCTACACCTTC
>TRBJ2-7|many|TRBD1|TRBV10-3|14
CAIRSGTGGYEQYF
TGTGCCATCAGATCGGGGACAGGGGGCTACGAGCAGTACTTC
>TRBJ1-3|.|TRBD1|TRBV11-2|16
CASSRGTGSSGNTIYF
TGTGCCAGCAGCCGAGGGACAGGGAGCTCTGGAAACACCATATATTTT
>TRBJ1-1|few|.|TRBV7-6|18
CASSLGFGGGAMNTEAFF
TGTGCCAGCAGCTTAGGGTTCGGCGGCGGGGCCATGAACACTGAAGCTTTCTTT
>TRBJ1-2|few|TRBD1|TRBV19|13
CAREDRENYGYTF
TGTGCCAGGGAAGACAGGGAAAACTATGGCTACACCTTC
>TRBJ1-6|many|.|TRBV18|14
CASSPPVGGSPLHF
TGTGCCAGCTCACCACCTGTAGGGGGATCACCCCTCCACTTT
>TRBJ2-7|many|TRBD1|TRBV7-2|15
CASSPAGTGYYEQYF
TGTGCCAGCAGCCCTGCCGGGACAGGGTACTACGAGCAGTACTTC
>TRBJ2-7|.|TRBD1|TRBV19|15
CASSIGTGLFDEQYF
TGTGCCAGTAGTATTGGGACAGGGCTTTTCGACGAGCAGTACTTC
>TRBJ1-1|many|TRBD1|TRBV10-3|13
CAIRDRANTEAFF
TGTGCCATCAGGGACAGGGCGAACACTGAAGCTTTCTTT
>TRBJ1-2|many|TRBD1|TRBV29-1|13
CSVETGGADGYTF
TGCAGCGTTGAGACAGGGGGCGCCGATGGCTACACCTTC
>TRBJ2-5|.|TRBD2|TRBV3-1|19
CASSQALAGGRSSYNERYF
TGTGCCAGCAGCCAAGCACTAGCGGGGGGCCGAAGCTCCTACAATGAGCGGTACTTC
>TRBJ1-6|many|.|TRBV7-2|15
CASSSRTVQNSPLHF
TGTGCCAGCAGCTCCCGGACAGTTCAGAATTCACCCCTCCACTTT
>TRBJ1-2|few|.|TRBV12-3/TRBV12-4|11
CASSAGTSYTF
TGTGCCAGCAGTGCCGGGACCAGCTACACCTTC
>TRBJ2-3|many|.|TRBV29-1|14
CSTRPGASTDTQYF
TGCAGCACCCGGCCGGGAGCGAGCACAGATACGCAGTATTTT
>TRBJ2-2|many|TRBD1|TRBV10-3|14
CAISPQGATGELFF
TGTGCCATCAGCCCGCAGGGGGCGACCGGGGAGCTGTTTTTT
>TRBJ2-7|many|.|TRBV2|14
CASRGGSGAYEQYF
TGTGCCAGCAGGGGTGGTAGTGGAGCCTACGAGCAGTACTTC
>TRBJ2-7|.|.|TRBV21-1|16
CASSPRRDRGSYEQYF
TGTGCCAGCAGCCCACGGAGGGACAGGGGATCCTACGAGCAGTACTTC
>TRBJ2-1|many|TRBD2|TRBV5-4|17
CASSFGTSGGNYNEQFF
TGTGCCAGCAGCTTCGGGACTAGCGGGGGGAACTACAATGAGCAGTTCTTC
>TRBJ2-7|.|.|TRBV4-3|13
CASSQDGHREQYF
TGCGCCAGCAGCCAAGATGGACATAGGGAGCAGTACTTC
>TRBJ2-4|.|TRBD1|TRBV7-2|14
CASSFRQGENIQYF
TGTGCCAGCAGCTTTAGACAGGGAGAAAACATTCAGTACTTC
>TRBJ2-7|.|.|TRBV9|16
CASSGKSGGMRYEQYF
TGTGCCAGCAGCGGTAAATCAGGGGGGATGAGATACGAGCAGTACTTC
>TRBJ2-1|.|.|TRBV29-1|12
CSVESRANEQFF
TGCAGCGTTGAATCCAGGGCCAATGAGCAGTTCTTC
>TRBJ2-7|.|TRBD2|TRBV12-3/TRBV12-4|15
CASSLRLAGWAEQYF
TGTGCCAGCAGTTTACGGCTAGCGGGATGGGCCGAGCAGTACTTC
>TRBJ1-5|.|.|TRBV2|14
CVSSEFGHNQPQHF
TGTGTCAGCAGTGAATTCGGGCACAATCAGCCCCAGCATTTT
>TRBJ1-1|few|.|TRBV7-2|13
CASSRPVSTEAFF
TGTGCCAGCAGCCGACCAGTTAGCACTGAAGCTTTCTTT
>TRBJ2-7|few|TRBD1|TRBV6-1|14
CASSVRDRGPEQYF
TGTGCCAGCAGTGTCCGGGACAGGGGGCCCGAGCAGTACTTC
>TRBJ1-1|.|.|TRBV6-1|15
CASSEASAGRTEAFF
TGTGCCAGCAGTGAAGCGTCGGCAGGGCGGACTGAAGCTTTCTTT
>TRBJ2-1|many|.|TRBV11-1|16
CASSGGKERSYNEQFF
TGTGCCAGCAGCGGCGGGAAGGAACGGTCCTACAATGAGCAGTTCTTC
>TRBJ2-3|many|.|TRBV20-1|13
CSARLQITDTQYF
TGCAGTGCTAGACTGCAAATCACAGATACGCAGTATTTT
>TRBJ1-6|.|TRBD1|TRBV20-1|15
CSARDSGQGNSPLHF
TGCAGTGCTAGAGATAGTGGACAGGGGAATTCACCCCTCCACTTT
>TRBJ2-7|many|.|TRBV20-1|15
CSARGLRLGAHEQYF
TGCAGTGCTAGAGGGTTAAGACTAGGGGCCCACGAGCAGTACTTC
>TRBJ2-3|many|TRBD2|TRBV15|17
CATSSGLAGGNTDTQYF
TGTGCCACCAGCAGCGGACTAGCGGGGGGGAACACAGATACGCAGTATTTT
>TRBJ2-1|many|.|TRBV20-1|12
CSARETANEQFF
TGCAGTGCTAGAGAAACAGCCAATGAGCAGTTCTTC
>TRBJ2-2|.|.|TRBV25-1|14
CASSELGETGEPFF
TGTGCCAGCAGTGAATTAGGTGAAACCGGGGAGCCGTTTTTT
>TRBJ1-6|many|.|TRBV7-2|14
CASSLGQLLAPLHF
TGTGCCAGCAGCTTAGGACAGTTACTAGCACCCCTCCACTTT
>TRBJ2-3|few|.|TRBV9|16
CASSVSPQAPGDTQYF
TGTGCCAGCAGCGTGTCGCCCCAGGCCCCGGGAGATACGCAGTATTTT